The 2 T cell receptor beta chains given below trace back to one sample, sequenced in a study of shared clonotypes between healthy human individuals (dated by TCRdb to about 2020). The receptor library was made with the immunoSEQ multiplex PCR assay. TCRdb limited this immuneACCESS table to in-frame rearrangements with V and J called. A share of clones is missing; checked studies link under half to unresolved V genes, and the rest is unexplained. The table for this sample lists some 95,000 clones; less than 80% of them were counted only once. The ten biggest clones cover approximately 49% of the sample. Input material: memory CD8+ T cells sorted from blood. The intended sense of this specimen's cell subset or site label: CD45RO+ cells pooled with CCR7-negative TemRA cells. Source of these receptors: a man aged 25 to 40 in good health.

CDR3 DNA sequence: TGTGCCAGCAGCCCCCGGGACAGGGCCATCAAAAACATTCAGTACTTC. Its protein product is CASSPRDRAIKNIQYF. The gene calls are TRBV27 and TRBJ2-4; 9 bases are a match to TRBD1. Germline lookup yields CDR1 MNHEY and CDR2 SMNVEV (reference sequence). The CDR3 is 16 residues long. The J segment lost 3 bases and the V segment lost 6 bases, leaving 9 bases of the junction unmatched.

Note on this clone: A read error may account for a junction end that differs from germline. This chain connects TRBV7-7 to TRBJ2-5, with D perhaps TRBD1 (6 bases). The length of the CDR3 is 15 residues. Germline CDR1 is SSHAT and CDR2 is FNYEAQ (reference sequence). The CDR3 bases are TGTGCTAGCAGCTCAGAACAGGGCGCCCTGCGGTCCCAGTACTTC. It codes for CASSSEQGALRSQYF.